These T cell receptor beta chains were read from a single sample in a study of T cells after yellow fever vaccination. TCRdb re-called the 5' RACE reads through MiXCR, storing one row per CDR3 protein. Here the sample spans 500,000 to 550,000 distinct CDR3 sequences, just over 20% being singletons. The sequencing used PBMCs, collected roughly 20 days after the first yellow fever vaccination. The receptors were gathered from a man younger than 35 who received the YFV17D yellow fever vaccine. The CDR3 runs from the conserved cysteine through the conserved F or W. The D gene is left open where the match is weak. Size values are once, few and many counts, or a class for expanded clones, and some rows have none.

J	V	D	size	DNA	CDR3
TRBJ2-1	TRBV5-1	TRBD1	many	TGCGCCAGCCGAAGAACGGGACAGGGAAACAATGAGCAGTTCTTC	CASRRTGQGNNEQFF
TRBJ2-1	TRBV7-9	NA	NA	TGTGCCAGCACCGACGGAGCTACCTCCTACAATGAGCAGTTCTTC	CASTDGATSYNEQFF
TRBJ2-7	TRBV4-2	NA	NA	TGTGCCAGCAGCCAAGATCTTTTGGACTACGAGCAGTACTTC	CASSQDLLDYEQYF
TRBJ1-5	TRBV10-3	NA	few	TGTGCCATCAGGGGAACAGGGCGTGACCAGCCCCAGCATTTT	CAIRGTGRDQPQHF
TRBJ1-2	TRBV6-5	TRBD1	NA	TGTGCCAGCAGTTGGGGACAGGGGGGAGACTATGGCTACACCTTC	CASSWGQGGDYGYTF
TRBJ2-2	TRBV18	NA	NA	TGTGCCAGCTCACCTCCTAGCACCGGGGAGCTGTTTTTT	CASSPPSTGELFF
TRBJ2-2	TRBV20-1	NA	few	TGCAGTGCTAGGCCCGACGAGAACACCGGGGAGCTGTTTTTT	CSARPDENTGELFF
TRBJ2-3	TRBV6-2/TRBV6-3	NA	NA	TGTGCCAGCAGTTCTCCCCTTCTTAGCCGGTCCACAGATACGCAGTATTTT	CASSSPLLSRSTDTQYF
TRBJ2-7	TRBV7-2	NA	NA	TGTGCCAGCAGCTCCGGTCTTGACAGGCCTTACGAGCTGTACTTC	CASSSGLDRPYELYF
TRBJ2-3	TRBV20-1	NA	NA	TGCAGTGCACCTCCGGGTCACGGGCAGGGCACAGATACGCAGTATTTT	CSAPPGHGQGTDTQYF
TRBJ2-2	TRBV9	NA	NA	TGTGCCAGCAGCGTAGCCCAACAGGGAACCGGGGAGCTGTTTTTT	CASSVAQQGTGELFF
TRBJ2-3	TRBV5-1	TRBD2	NA	TGCGCCAGCAGCGTTACGACTGAGCGGGGGACAGATACGCAGTATTTT	CASSVTTERGTDTQYF
TRBJ1-2	TRBV5-1	NA	few	TGCGCCAGCAGCCGCTGGGGACCCGGCTACACCTTC	CASSRWGPGYTF
TRBJ2-7	TRBV15	NA	NA	TGTGCCACCGGCGGGGTCGCCCGCCGGTTCGAGCAGTACTTC	CATGGVARRFEQYF